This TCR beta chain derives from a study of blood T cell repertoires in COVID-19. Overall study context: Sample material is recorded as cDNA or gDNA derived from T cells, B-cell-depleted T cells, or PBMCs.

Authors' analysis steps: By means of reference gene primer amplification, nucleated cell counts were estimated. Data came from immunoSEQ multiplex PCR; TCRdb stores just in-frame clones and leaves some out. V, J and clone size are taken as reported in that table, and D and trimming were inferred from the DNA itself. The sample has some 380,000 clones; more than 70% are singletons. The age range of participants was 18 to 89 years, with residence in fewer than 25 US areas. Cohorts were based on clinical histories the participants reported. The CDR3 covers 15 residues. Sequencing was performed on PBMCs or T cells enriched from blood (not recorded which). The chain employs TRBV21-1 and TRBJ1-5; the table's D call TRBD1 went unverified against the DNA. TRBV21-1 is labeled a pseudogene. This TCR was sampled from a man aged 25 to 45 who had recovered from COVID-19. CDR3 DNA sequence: TGTGCCTCTTTAGAAACGAGGGGGCTTAATCAGCCCCAGCATTTT. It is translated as CASLETRGLNQPQHF.